A single sample is the source of the 11 T cell receptor beta chains below, sequenced in a study of response to subunit inactivated influenza vaccine. In TCRdb, the RT-PCR reads were re-called with MiXCR into one record per CDR3 protein. The table includes hundreds of thousands of distinct CDR3 sequences, approximately 15% detected once. Material: PBMCs from blood, obtained 14 to 15 days before vaccination. These TCRs come from a man between 50 and 59 years old who received an inactivated influenza vaccine.

The chain is built from TRBV7-9 and TRBJ2-3; possible D gene TRBD2, 6 bases. Germline V gene data show CDR1 as SEHNR and CDR2 as FQNEAQ (reference sequence). V was pared by 2 bases and J by 0 bases, with 12 bases between. This CDR3 spans 16 amino acids. The CDR3 loop is CASSLPWGTSTDTQYF. CDR3 DNA: TGTGCCAGCAGCTTACCGTGGGGGACTAGCACAGATACGCAGTATTTT.

This clonotype was seen only a few times. The V gene is TRBV5-6, the J gene TRBJ2-1, with unresolved D. CDR3 length: 16 amino acids. V lost 2 bases, J lost 0 bases, and 12 bases lay in between. From germline, CDR1 is SGHDT and CDR2 YYEEEE. CDR3 sequence (DNA): TGTGCCAGCAGCTTCTCTTCCCATAGCTCCTACAATGAGCAGTTCTTC. It encodes CASSFSSHSSYNEQFF.

In its sample, this clonotype was seen a few times. J is TRBJ2-7 and V is TRBV7-9; TRBD2 aligns across 7 bases. The CDR3 is 14 residues long. The junction had 6 bases not matched to a gene; V was cut back by 5 bases and J by 2 bases. Per germline, CDR1 SEHNR and CDR2 FQNEAQ (reference sequence). The CDR3 loop reads CASSQGGYTYEQYF. The CDR3 coding sequence is TGTGCCAGCAGCCAGGGAGGGTATACCTACGAGCAGTACTTC.

This clonotype was detected a few times. The chain recombines TRBV6-2 or TRBV6-3 with TRBJ2-1; 16 bases are shared with TRBD2. Looked up from germline, CDR1 is MNHEY and CDR2 is SVGEGT. Losses at the gene ends were 5 bases for V and 0 bases for J; bases not matched to a gene: 10. CDR3 length equals 20 residues. The CDR3 DNA follows: TGTGCCAGCAGTCCTATGGGACTAGCGGGGGGGATGAGCTCCTACAATGAGCAGTTCTTC. Encoded protein: CASSPMGLAGGMSSYNEQFF.

This sequence joins TRBV3-1 and TRBJ2-7; D call uncertain. Germline CDR1 reads LGHDT; CDR2 reads YNNKEL (reference sequence). This CDR3 contains 14 residues. Trimming took 3 bases from V and 2 from J, leaving 11 bases between them. CDR3 DNA: TGTGCCAGCAGCCACGCCTCAGCCCCCTACGAGCAGTACTTC. This sequence encodes CASSHASAPYEQYF.

The sample holds a few counts of this clonotype. CDR3 in amino acids: CASSKRTSLTHNEQFF. CDR3 coding DNA: TGTGCCAGCAGTAAACGGACATCGCTTACGCACAATGAGCAGTTCTTC. The chain joins TRBV12-3 or TRBV12-4 to TRBJ2-1; D may be TRBD1 (5 bases). V was trimmed by 5 bases and J by 5 bases, leaving 19 bases between them. CDR3 length equals 16 residues.

This clonotype was detected only a few times. The chain links TRBV6-2 or TRBV6-3 to TRBJ2-1, with D tentatively TRBD1 (6 bases). Looked up from germline, CDR1 is MNHEY and CDR2 is SVGEGT. Trimming removed 4 bases from V and 6 bases from J, with 25 bases in between. The CDR3 has 18 residues. CDR3 DNA: TGTGCCAGCAGTTCCCCGGGACAATGGTCCGATAAGAGCAATGAGCAGTTCTTC. As protein: CASSSPGQWSDKSNEQFF.

This chain joins TRBV7-9 and TRBJ1-5; 7 bases map to TRBD1. The CDR3 covers 14 residues. J was trimmed by 4 bases and V by 6 bases; bases with no gene match: 6. Germline-derived CDR1 and CDR2 are SEHNR and FQNEAQ (reference sequence). The CDR3 here is CASSRDRENQPQHF. CDR3 DNA: TGTGCCAGCAGTCGAGACAGGGAAAATCAGCCCCAGCATTTT.

The rearrangement joins TRBV4-1 to TRBJ2-1, with 8 bases aligning to TRBD1. CDR3 length equals 16 residues. CDR1 is MGHRA, CDR2 YSYEKL, per germline. V lost 4 bases to trimming and J lost 3 bases; unmatched junction nucleotides: 8. CDR3 sequence: CASSPLPGQVYNEQFF. CDR3 nucleotide sequence: TGCGCCAGCAGCCCTCTACCGGGACAGGTCTACAATGAGCAGTTCTTC.

The table lists this clonotype with a few counts. The chain couples TRBV11-2 to TRBJ2-1; a weak D match, TRBD2 (7 bases). The germline V and J ends were trimmed by 5 bases and 6 bases, with 14 bases remaining between them. CDR1 is SGHAT, CDR2 FQNNGV, per germline. The CDR3 covers 14 residues. CDR3 bases: TGTGCCAGCAGCCACTTGGGAGGGGGCAATGAGCAGTTCTTC. The encoded protein is CASSHLGGGNEQFF.

The gene calls are TRBV20-1 and TRBJ1-5; TRBD1 is a possible D gene (6 bases). This CDR3 is built from 13 residues. Germline V gene sequence: CDR1 DFQATT, CDR2 SNEGSKA (reference sequence). With 8 bases removed from V and 3 bases from J, the gap between germline ends came to 14 bases. DNA of the CDR3: TGCAGTCGCCGCACAGGGCCCAATCAGCCCCAGCATTTT. It specifies CSRRTGPNQPQHF.